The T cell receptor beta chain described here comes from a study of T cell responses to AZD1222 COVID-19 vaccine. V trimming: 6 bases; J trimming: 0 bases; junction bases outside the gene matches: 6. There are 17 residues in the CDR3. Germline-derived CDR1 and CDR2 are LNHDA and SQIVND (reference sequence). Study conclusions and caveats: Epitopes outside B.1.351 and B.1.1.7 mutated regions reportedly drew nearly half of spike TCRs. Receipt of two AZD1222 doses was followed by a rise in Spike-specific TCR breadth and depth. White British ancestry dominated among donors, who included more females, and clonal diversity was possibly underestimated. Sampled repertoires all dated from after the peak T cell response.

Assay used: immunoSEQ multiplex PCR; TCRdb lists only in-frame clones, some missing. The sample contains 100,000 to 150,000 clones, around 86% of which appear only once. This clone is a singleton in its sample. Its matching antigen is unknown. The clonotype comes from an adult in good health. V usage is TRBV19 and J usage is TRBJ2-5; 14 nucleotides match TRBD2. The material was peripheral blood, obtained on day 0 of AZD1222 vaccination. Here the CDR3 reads CASRRLAGGPYQETQYF. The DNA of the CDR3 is TGTGCCAGTAGGCGACTAGCGGGGGGGCCGTACCAAGAGACCCAGTACTTC.